Sequencing of this T cell receptor (beta chain) was carried out in a study of T cells in Graves' hyperthyroidism and ophthalmopathy. V lost 4 bases, J lost 7 bases, and 9 bases lay in between. CDR3 length: 12 residues. Per germline, CDR1 SGHDT and CDR2 YYEEEE. Using RNA transcripts as the source, TCR beta CDR3 regions were amplified. The primer set for the first-round RT-PCR of the TCR CDR3 was HTBI. Each CDR3 protein is one row after TCRdb ran MiXCR on the multiplex PCR reads. Of approximately 600,000 distinct CDR3 sequences in the sample, less than 25% were seen once. With duration under 3 months, ophthalmopathy was active: Clinical Activity Score at least 3, NOSPECS at least 4. Out of 10 ml of fresh peripheral blood came the PBMCs. This clonotype came up a few times.

The sample taken for sequencing was blood. The chain joins TRBV5-6 to TRBJ2-1, with a tentative D call TRBD2 (5 bases). The clonotype was recovered from a man aged 30-40 years with Graves' ophthalmopathy. This CDR3 reads CASSRDENEQFF. The CDR3, as DNA: TGTGCCAGCAGCCGGGATGAGAATGAGCAGTTCTTC.